Detailed here is one TCR beta chain. Its antigen is currently unknown. This CDR3 spans 17 amino acids. V was pared by 0 bases and J by 0 bases, with 12 bases between. Per germline, CDR1 KGHSH and CDR2 LQKENI. Each cDNA molecule carried a unique molecular identifier. TCRdb reanalysed the 5' RACE reads using MiXCR and keeps one entry per CDR3 protein. The top ten hold around 2.8% of the sample, which has over 50,000 distinct CDR3 sequences, around 12% seen once. The sample originates from a study of early T cells in non-severe SARS-CoV-2 infection. Study information: The input, bulk RNA from unsorted whole blood, was sequenced, and chains were unpaired.

Whole-study findings and limits: In VDJdb matching, anti-spike CD8 responses were favored while private and CD4 specificities went missing.

V gene TRBV18 combines with J gene TRBJ1-3; D remains unclear. The TCR comes from an adult who was a healthcare worker with PCR-confirmed SARS-CoV-2 infection or an uninfected control (not recorded which). Material for sequencing was whole blood. CDR3 in DNA: TGTGCCAGCTCACCACCGGTTGAGGTTCCCTCTGGAAACACCATATATTTT. Amino acid sequence: CASSPPVEVPSGNTIYF.